These 14 T cell receptor beta chains were all obtained from the same sample, sequenced in a study of graft-versus-host responses after intestinal transplantation. Generated by immunoSEQ multiplex PCR, the TCRdb table keeps only in-frame clones and is missing some. Here the sample spans about 97,000 clones, around 90% being singletons. Sequences were derived from PBMCs, sampled 450 to 460 days after intestinal transplant. Receptor source: a human patient who received an intestinal transplant, so some T cells may come from the graft donor.

CDR3 coding DNA: TGCGCCAGCAGCCAAGTTCCCCCGGGGGCGCGGTACGAGCAGTACTTC. It translates to CASSQVPPGARYEQYF. The gene calls are TRBV4-1 and TRBJ2-5; either TRBD1 or TRBD2 may fit D (6 bases each). The assigned J gene may be wrong: the sequence end matches TRBJ2-7 better. The CDR3 consists of 16 residues. Germline CDR1 MGHRA, CDR2 YSYEKL.

The V call is TRBV6-5, the J call TRBJ1-2; 10 bases match TRBD1. This CDR3 has 14 residues. Per germline, CDR1 MNHEY and CDR2 SVGAGI. V dropped 5 bases and J dropped 8; count of bases not matched to a gene: 8. CDR3 protein: CASSLGQGLRGYTF. CDR3 in DNA: TGTGCCAGCAGTCTGGGACAGGGGCTGAGAGGCTACACCTTC.

The chain employs TRBV11-2 and TRBJ1-1, with TRBD1 matching over 8 bases. This CDR3 is built from 17 residues. Germline CDR1 SGHAT, CDR2 FQNNGV. V dropped 5 bases and J dropped 3; count of bases not matched to a gene: 14. CDR3 residues: CASSPGDRLGPYTEAFF. In nucleotides, the CDR3 is TGTGCCAGCAGCCCAGGGGACAGGTTGGGGCCCTACACTGAAGCTTTCTTT.

To note about this clone: Other DNA sequences in this sample translate to the same CDR3. V is TRBV11-2 and J is TRBJ1-1, with unresolved D. The V end was cut by 10 bases, the J end by 6 bases, with 12 bases between. CDR3 length: 11 amino acids. The germline V gene encodes CDR1 SGHAT and CDR2 FQNNGV. Here the CDR3 reads CATSGSAEAFF. The CDR3 region has the DNA TGTGCCACCTCCGGAAGCGCTGAAGCTTTCTTT.

This chain connects TRBV7-8 to TRBJ2-7; 7 nucleotides line up with TRBD2. CDR3 size: 14 residues. V lost 4 bases, J lost 6 bases, and 9 bases stayed unmatched. Germline assignment: CDR1 SGHVS and CDR2 FQNEAQ. Here the CDR3 DNA reads TGTGCCAGCAGCTACCCGGTGGGCGGGGGCGAGCAGTACTTC. It encodes CASSYPVGGGEQYF.

V is TRBV6-1 and J is TRBJ1-1, with D maybe TRBD1 (6 bases). The CDR3 loop spans 14 amino acids. The germline V and J ends were trimmed by 6 bases and 1 base, with 12 bases remaining between them. Germline V gene lookup returns CDR1 MNHNS and CDR2 SASEGT. CDR3 amino acids: CASRQGTSNTEAFF. In nucleotides, the CDR3 is TGTGCCAGCAGACAGGGCACATCGAACACTGAAGCTTTCTTT.

The chain combines TRBV7-6 with TRBJ2-1, with D perhaps TRBD2 (6 bases). Germline V gives CDR1 SGHVS, CDR2 FNYEAQ. The V end was cut by 5 bases, the J end by 9 bases, with 11 bases between. The CDR3 has 12 residues. Written as DNA, the CDR3 is TGTGCCAGCAGCCCGGGGGATCGTGAGCAGTTCTTC. Translation: CASSPGDREQFF.

The V and J genes are TRBV7-8 and TRBJ2-5, with D possibly being TRBD1 (5 bases). Germline V gene sequence: CDR1 SGHVS, CDR2 FQNEAQ. The CDR3 has 16 residues. V gave up 2 bases and J gave up 1 base, with 14 bases separating them. The DNA of the CDR3 is TGTGCCAGCAGCTTAACTTTTAGGCAGGGCCAAGAGACCCAGTACTTC. Translation: CASSLTFRQGQETQYF.

The sample holds one count of this clone. This chain joins TRBV19 and TRBJ2-6; either TRBD1 or TRBD2 may fit D (5 bases each). Germline V CDR1 and CDR2: LNHDA, SQIVND (reference sequence). With 6 bases removed from V and 6 bases from J, the gap between germline ends came to 24 bases. The CDR3 length is 18 residues. CDR3 protein: CASSPHGDGPWAANVLTF. Here the CDR3 DNA reads TGTGCCAGTAGCCCCCACGGGGACGGGCCTTGGGCGGCCAACGTCCTGACTTTC. Complete variable domain (other parts from reference TRBV19 and TRBJ2-6): DGGITQSPKYLFRKEGQNVTLSCEQNLNHDAMYWYRQDPGQGLRLIYYSQIVNDFQKGDIAEGYSVSREKKESFPLTVTSAQKNPTAFYLCASSPHGDGPWAANVLTFGAGSRLTVL.

This chain joins TRBV27 and TRBJ1-1; D is possibly TRBD1 (6 bases). V lost 3 bases, J lost 5 bases, and 13 bases lay in between. The V gene's germline CDR1 is MNHEY and CDR2 SMNVEV (reference sequence). CDR3 size: 14 residues. The CDR3 DNA reads as TGTGCCAGCAGTTTTTCAGGGGTAGGGACTGAAGCTTTCTTT. Its translation: CASSFSGVGTEAFF.

The chain recombines TRBV5-1 with TRBJ1-3; no firm D call. V lost 4 bases, J lost 0 bases, and 14 bases lay in between. Germline values: CDR1 SGHRS, CDR2 YFSETQ. The CDR3 has 16 amino acids. CDR3 sequence reads: CASSPPEGSSGNTIYF. As DNA, the CDR3 is TGCGCCAGCAGCCCCCCGGAGGGAAGCTCTGGAAACACCATATATTTT.

The chain has TRBV6-4 and TRBJ2-1; 11 nucleotides line up with TRBD2. The CDR3 is made up of 16 amino acids. CDR1 is MRHNA, CDR2 SNTAGT, per germline. After removal of 0 bases from V and 8 bases from J, the junction contained 6 bases not matched to a gene. The DNA of the CDR3 is TGTGCCAGCAGTGACTCAGGGACTAGCGGCGCCGATGAGCAGTTCTTC. Translating it yields CASSDSGTSGADEQFF.

CDR3 sequence (DNA): TGTGCCAGCTCACCACCGGGACTAGCGGGGGGTCGTTCCTTCTTC. It is translated as CASSPPGLAGGRSFF. The J gene is TRBJ2-1, the V gene TRBV18, with TRBD2 matching over 15 bases. V gave up 0 bases and J gave up 16 bases; unmatched junction bases: 7. The CDR3 spans 15 residues. Germline V gene data show CDR1 as KGHSH and CDR2 as LQKENI.

The rearrangement uses TRBV10-3 and TRBJ1-1; D remains unclear. The CDR3 contains 12 residues. Germline CDR1 and CDR2: ENHRY and SYGVKD. V was trimmed by 4 bases and J by 6 bases, leaving 9 bases between them. The CDR3 reads CAISGTPAEAFF. The CDR3 nucleotides read TGTGCCATCAGTGGTACCCCCGCTGAAGCTTTCTTT.